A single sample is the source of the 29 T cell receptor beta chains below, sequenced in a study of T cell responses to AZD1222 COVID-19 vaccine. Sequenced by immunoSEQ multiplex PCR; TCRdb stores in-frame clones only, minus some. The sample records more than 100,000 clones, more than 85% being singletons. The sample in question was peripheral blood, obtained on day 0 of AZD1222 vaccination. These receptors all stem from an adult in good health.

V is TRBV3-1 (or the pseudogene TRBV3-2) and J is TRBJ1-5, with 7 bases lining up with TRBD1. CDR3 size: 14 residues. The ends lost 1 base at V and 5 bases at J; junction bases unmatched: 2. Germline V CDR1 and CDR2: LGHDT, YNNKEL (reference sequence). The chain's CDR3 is CASSQGDRDQPQHF. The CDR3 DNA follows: TGTGCCAGCAGCCAAGGGGACAGAGATCAGCCCCAGCATTTT.

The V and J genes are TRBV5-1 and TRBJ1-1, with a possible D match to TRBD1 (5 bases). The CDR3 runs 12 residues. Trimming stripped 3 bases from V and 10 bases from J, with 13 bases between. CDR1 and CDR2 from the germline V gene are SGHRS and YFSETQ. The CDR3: CASSSTGRGAFF. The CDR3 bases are TGCGCCAGCAGCTCTACAGGTCGGGGAGCTTTCTTT.

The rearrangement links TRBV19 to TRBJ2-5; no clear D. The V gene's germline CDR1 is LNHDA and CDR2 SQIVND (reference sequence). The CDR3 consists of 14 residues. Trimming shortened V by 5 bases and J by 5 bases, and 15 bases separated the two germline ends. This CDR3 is CASSSDRIWETQYF. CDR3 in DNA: TGTGCCAGTAGTTCCGACCGTATTTGGGAGACCCAGTACTTC.

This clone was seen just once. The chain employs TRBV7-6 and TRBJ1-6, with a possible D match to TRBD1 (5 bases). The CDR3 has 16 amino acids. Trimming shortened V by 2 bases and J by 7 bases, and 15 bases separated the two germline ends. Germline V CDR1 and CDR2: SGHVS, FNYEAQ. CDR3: CASSLSPGAGNSPLHF. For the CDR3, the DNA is TGTGCCAGCAGCTTATCCCCCGGGGCAGGGAATTCACCCCTCCACTTT.

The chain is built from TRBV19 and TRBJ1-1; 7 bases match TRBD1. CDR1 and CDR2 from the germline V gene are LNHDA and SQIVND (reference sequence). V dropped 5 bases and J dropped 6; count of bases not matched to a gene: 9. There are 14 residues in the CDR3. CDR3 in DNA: TGTGCCAGTAGTTCCGGACAGGTGTATGCTGAAGCTTTCTTT. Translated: CASSSGQVYAEAFF. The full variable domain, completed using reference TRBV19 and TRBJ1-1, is DGGITQSPKYLFRKEGQNVTLSCEQNLNHDAMYWYRQDPGQGLRLIYYSQIVNDFQKGDIAEGYSVSREKKESFPLTVTSAQKNPTAFYLCASSSGQVYAEAFFGQGTRLTVV.

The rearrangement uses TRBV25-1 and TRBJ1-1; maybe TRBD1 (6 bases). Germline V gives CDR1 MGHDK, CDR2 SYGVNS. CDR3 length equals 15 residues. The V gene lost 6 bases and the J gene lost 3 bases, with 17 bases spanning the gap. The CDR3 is CASSGFRGAYTEAFF. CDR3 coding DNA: TGTGCCAGCAGCGGATTTCGGGGGGCTTACACTGAAGCTTTCTTT.

For the CDR3, the DNA is TGCGCCAGCAGCTTAGGGCCTAGCAACCCCGGGGAGCTGTTTTTT. It encodes CASSLGPSNPGELFF. The rearrangement links TRBV5-1 to TRBJ2-2, with D possibly TRBD2 on 5 matching bases. There are 15 residues in the CDR3. Germline lookup yields CDR1 SGHRS and CDR2 YFSETQ. V lost 2 bases to trimming and J lost 6 bases, with 14 bases between them.

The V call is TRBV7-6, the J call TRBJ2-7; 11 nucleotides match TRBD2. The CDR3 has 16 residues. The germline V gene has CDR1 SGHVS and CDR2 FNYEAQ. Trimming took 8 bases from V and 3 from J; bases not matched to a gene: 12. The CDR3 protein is CASSRLAGWEGYEQYF. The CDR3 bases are TGTGCCAGCTCCCGACTAGCGGGATGGGAGGGCTACGAGCAGTACTTC.

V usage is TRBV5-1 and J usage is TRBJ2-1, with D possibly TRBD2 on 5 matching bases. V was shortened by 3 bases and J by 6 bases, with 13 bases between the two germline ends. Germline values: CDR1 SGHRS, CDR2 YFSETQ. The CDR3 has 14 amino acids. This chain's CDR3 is CASSWRTASNEQFF. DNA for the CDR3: TGCGCCAGCAGCTGGAGGACTGCCTCCAATGAGCAGTTCTTC. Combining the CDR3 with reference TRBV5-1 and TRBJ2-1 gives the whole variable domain KAGVTQTPRYLIKTRGQQVTLSCSPISGHRSVSWYQQTPGQGLQFLFEYFSETQRNKGNFPGRFSGRQFSNSRSEMNVSTLELGDSALYLCASSWRTASNEQFFGPGTRLTVL.

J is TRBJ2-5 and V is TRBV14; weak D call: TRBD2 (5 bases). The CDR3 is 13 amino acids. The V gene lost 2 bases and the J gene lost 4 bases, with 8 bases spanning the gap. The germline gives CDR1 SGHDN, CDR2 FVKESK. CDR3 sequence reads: CASSQQRGETQYF. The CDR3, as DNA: TGTGCCAGCAGCCAACAACGGGGAGAGACCCAGTACTTC. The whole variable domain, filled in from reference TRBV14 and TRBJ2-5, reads EAGVTQFPSHSVIEKGQTVTLRCDPISGHDNLYWYRRVMGKEIKFLLHFVKESKQDESGMPNNRFLAERTGGTYSTLKVQPAELEDSGVYFCASSQQRGETQYFGPGTRLLVL.

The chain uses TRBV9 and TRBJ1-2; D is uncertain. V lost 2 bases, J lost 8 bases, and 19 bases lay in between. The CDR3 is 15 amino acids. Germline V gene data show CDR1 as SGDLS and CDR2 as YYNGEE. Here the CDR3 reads CASSVGVSVERGYTF. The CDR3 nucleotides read TGTGCCAGCAGCGTGGGAGTCTCGGTGGAGAGGGGCTACACCTTC.

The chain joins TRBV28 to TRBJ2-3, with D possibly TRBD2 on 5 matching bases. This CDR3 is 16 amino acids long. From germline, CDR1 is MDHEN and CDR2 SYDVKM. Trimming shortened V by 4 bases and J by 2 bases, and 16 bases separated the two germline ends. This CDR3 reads CASSSGIGPHTDTQYF. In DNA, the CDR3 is TGTGCCAGCAGTTCCGGGATTGGCCCCCACACAGATACGCAGTATTTT.

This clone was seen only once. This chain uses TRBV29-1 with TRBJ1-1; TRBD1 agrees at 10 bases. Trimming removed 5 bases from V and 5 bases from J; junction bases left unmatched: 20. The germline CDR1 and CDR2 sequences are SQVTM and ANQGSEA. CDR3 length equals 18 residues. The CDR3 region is CSVYSETGGGSRGTEAFF. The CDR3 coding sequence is TGCAGCGTTTACTCCGAGACAGGGGGCGGATCACGCGGGACTGAAGCTTTCTTT. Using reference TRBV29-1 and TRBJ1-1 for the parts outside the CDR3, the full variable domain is SAVISQKPSRDICQRGTSLTIQCQVDSQVTMMFWYRQQPGQSLTLIATANQGSEATYESGFVIDKFPISRPNLTFSTLTVSNMSPEDSSIYLCSVYSETGGGSRGTEAFFGQGTRLTVV.

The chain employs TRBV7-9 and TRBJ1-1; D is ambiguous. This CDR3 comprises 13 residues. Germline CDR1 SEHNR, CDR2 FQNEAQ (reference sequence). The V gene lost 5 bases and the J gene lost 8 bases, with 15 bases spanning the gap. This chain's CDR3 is CASSPPVAEEAFF. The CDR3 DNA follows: TGTGCCAGCAGCCCCCCTGTGGCGGAAGAAGCTTTCTTT. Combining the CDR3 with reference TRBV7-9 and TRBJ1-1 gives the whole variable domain DTGVSQNPRHKITKRGQNVTFRCDPISEHNRLYWYRQTLGQGPEFLTYFQNEAQLEKSRLLSDRFSAERPKGSFSTLEIQRTEQGDSAMYLCASSPPVAEEAFFGQGTRLTVV.

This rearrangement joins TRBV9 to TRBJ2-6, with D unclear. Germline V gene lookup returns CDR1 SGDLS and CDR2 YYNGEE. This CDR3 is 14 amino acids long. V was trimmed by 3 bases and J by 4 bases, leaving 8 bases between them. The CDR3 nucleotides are TGTGCCAGCAGCGCTTTCATAGGGGCCAACGTCCTGACTTTC. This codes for CASSAFIGANVLTF.

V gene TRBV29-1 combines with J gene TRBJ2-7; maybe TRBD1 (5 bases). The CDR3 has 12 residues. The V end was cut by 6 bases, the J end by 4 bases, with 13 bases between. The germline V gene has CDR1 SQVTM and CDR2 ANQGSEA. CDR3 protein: CSVPGSRYEQYF. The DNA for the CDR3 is TGCAGCGTCCCAGGGTCTCGGTACGAGCAGTACTTC.

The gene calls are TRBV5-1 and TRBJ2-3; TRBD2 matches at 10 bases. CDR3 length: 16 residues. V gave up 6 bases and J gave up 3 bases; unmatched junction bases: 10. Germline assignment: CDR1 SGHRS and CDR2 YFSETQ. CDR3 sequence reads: CASTSGSGGATDTQYF. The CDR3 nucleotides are TGCGCCAGCACCTCAGGGAGCGGGGGGGCGACAGATACGCAGTATTTT.

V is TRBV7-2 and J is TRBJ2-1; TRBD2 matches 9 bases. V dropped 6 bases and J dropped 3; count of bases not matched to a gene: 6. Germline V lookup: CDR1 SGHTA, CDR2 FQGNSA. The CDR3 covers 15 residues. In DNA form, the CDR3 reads TGTGCCAGCAGTTACTTAGCGGGAGACTACAATGAGCAGTTCTTC. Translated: CASSYLAGDYNEQFF. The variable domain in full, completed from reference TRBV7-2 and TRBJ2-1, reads GAGVSQSPSNKVTEKGKDVELRCDPISGHTALYWYRQSLGQGLEFLIYFQGNSAPDKSGLPSDRFSAERTGGSVSTLTIQRTQQEDSAVYLCASSYLAGDYNEQFFGPGTRLTVL.

CDR3 amino acids: CASSLLWTSGGPTDTQYF. For the CDR3, the DNA is TGTGCCAGCAGCTTATTATGGACTAGCGGGGGCCCCACAGATACGCAGTATTTT. The chain is built from TRBV11-2 and TRBJ2-3; 13 nucleotides agree with TRBD2. The J segment lost 2 bases and the V segment lost 2 bases, leaving 7 bases of the junction unmatched. The CDR3 sequence is 18 residues long. From germline, CDR1 is SGHAT and CDR2 FQNNGV. The full variable domain, with the rest looked up from reference TRBV11-2 and TRBJ2-3, is EAGVAQSPRYKIIEKRQSVAFWCNPISGHATLYWYQQILGQGPKLLIQFQNNGVVDDSQLPKDRFSAERLKGVDSTLKIQPAKLEDSAVYLCASSLLWTSGGPTDTQYFGPGTRLTVL.

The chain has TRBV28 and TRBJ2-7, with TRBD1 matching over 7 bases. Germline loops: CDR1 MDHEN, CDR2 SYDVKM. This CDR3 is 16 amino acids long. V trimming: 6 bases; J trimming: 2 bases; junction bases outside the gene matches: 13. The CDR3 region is CASSSYTGTETYEQYF. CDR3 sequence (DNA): TGTGCCAGCAGCAGCTATACCGGGACAGAGACCTACGAGCAGTACTTC.

The CDR3 sequence: CASRGQGNQPQHF. CDR3 nucleotide sequence: TGTGCCAGCAGAGGACAGGGAAATCAGCCCCAGCATTTT. This sequence joins TRBV6-5 and TRBJ1-5; 8 positions match TRBD1. After removal of 6 bases from V and 4 bases from J, the junction contained 2 bases not matched to a gene. The CDR3 runs 13 residues. The germline CDR1 and CDR2 sequences are MNHEY and SVGAGI.

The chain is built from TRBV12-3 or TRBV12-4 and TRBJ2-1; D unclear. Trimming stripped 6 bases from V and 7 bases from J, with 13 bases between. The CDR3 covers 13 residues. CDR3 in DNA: TGTGCCAGCAGCTTGGGCAGGATGAATGAGCAGTTCTTC. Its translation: CASSLGRMNEQFF.

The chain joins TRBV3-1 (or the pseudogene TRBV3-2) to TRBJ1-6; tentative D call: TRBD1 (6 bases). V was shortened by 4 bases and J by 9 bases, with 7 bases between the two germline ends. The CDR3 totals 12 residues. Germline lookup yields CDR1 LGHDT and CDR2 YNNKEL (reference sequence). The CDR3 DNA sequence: TGTGCCAGCAGCCTCAGGGGTTCACCCCTCCACTTT. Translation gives CASSLRGSPLHF.

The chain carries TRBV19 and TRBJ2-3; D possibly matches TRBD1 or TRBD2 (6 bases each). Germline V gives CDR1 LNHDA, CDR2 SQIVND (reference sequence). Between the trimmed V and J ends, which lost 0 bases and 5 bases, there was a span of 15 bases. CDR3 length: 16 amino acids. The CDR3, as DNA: TGTGCCAGTAGTATAGATGAAGGGGGACTGAAAGATACGCAGTATTTT. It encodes CASSIDEGGLKDTQYF.

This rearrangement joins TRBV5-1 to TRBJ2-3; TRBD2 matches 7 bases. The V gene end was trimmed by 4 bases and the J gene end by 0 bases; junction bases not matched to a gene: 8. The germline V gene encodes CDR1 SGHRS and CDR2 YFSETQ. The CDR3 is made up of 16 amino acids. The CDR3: CASSPGLSISTDTQYF. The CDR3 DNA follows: TGCGCCAGCAGCCCGGGACTATCTATTAGCACAGATACGCAGTATTTT.

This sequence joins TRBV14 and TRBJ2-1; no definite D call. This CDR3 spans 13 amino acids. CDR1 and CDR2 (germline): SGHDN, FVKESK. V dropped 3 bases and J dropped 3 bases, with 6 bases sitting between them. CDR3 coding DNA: TGTGCCAGCAGCCAGGAGTTCTACAATGAGCAGTTCTTC. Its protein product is CASSQEFYNEQFF. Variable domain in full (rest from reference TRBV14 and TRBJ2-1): EAGVTQFPSHSVIEKGQTVTLRCDPISGHDNLYWYRRVMGKEIKFLLHFVKESKQDESGMPNNRFLAERTGGTYSTLKVQPAELEDSGVYFCASSQEFYNEQFFGPGTRLTVL.

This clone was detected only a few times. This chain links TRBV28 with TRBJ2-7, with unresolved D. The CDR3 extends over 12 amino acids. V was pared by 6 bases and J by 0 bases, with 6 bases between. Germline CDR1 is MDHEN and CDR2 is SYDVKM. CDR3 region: CASRTNSYEQYF. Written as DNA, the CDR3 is TGTGCCAGCAGGACAAACTCCTACGAGCAGTACTTC.

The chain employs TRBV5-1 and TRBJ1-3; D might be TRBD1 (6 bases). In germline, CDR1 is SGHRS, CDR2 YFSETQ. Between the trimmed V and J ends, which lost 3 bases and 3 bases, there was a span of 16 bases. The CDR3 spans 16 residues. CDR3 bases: TGCGCCAGCAGCTGGGGCCTAGGGGGTGTTGGAAACACCATATATTTT. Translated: CASSWGLGGVGNTIYF.

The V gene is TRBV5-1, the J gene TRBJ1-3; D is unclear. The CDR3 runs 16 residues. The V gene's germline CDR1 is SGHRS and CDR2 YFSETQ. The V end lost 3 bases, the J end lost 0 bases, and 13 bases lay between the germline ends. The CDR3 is CASSSLAGISGNTIYF. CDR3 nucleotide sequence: TGCGCCAGCAGCTCCTTGGCCGGTATCTCTGGAAACACCATATATTTT.